These T cell receptor beta chains were read from a single sample in a study of blood T cell repertoires in COVID-19. Measured with immunoSEQ multiplex PCR; TCRdb has only the in-frame clones, and not every one. The sample yields under 200,000 clones, 85% seen once. Sequencing input: peripheral blood. These receptor sequences come from a woman aged 45-60 years with COVID-19, enrolled during active disease. CDR3s include the opening cysteine and the closing phenylalanine or tryptophan. D genes are given only for firm matches. Clone size is not always given. Where it is, it says once, few, many or a class for expanded clones.

DNA | CDR3 | J | D | V | size
TGTGCCAGTAGTATCCAGGTGTTTCGCTCTGGGGCCAACGTCCTGACTTTC | CASSIQVFRSGANVLTF | TRBJ2-6 | NA | TRBV19 | NA
TGTGCCAGCATCCCGGCGGGGAGCCCAAGCTCCTACGAGCAGTACTTC | CASIPAGSPSSYEQYF | TRBJ2-7 | NA | TRBV28 | NA
TGTGCCAGCAGCTTAGGACGGGGGGGCAAAGTTACCTACGAGCAGTACTTC | CASSLGRGGKVTYEQYF | TRBJ2-7 | TRBD2 | TRBV7-2 | NA
TGTGCCAGCACTCGCGCGGGGACAGGGCAGTTCTTC | CASTRAGTGQFF | TRBJ2-1 | TRBD1 | TRBV7-9 | NA
TGTGCCAGCAGTTACAAGTCAGATATGGGCAATCAGCCCCAGCATTTT | CASSYKSDMGNQPQHF | TRBJ1-5 | NA | TRBV6-5 | once
TGTGCCAGCAGCGTAGCTGGGCTAGCGGGGAACAATGAGCAGTTCTTC | CASSVAGLAGNNEQFF | TRBJ2-1 | TRBD2 | TRBV9 | NA
TGCGCCAGCAGCCAAGGACAGGGTTTAATTGGGGCCAACGTCCTGACTTTC | CASSQGQGLIGANVLTF | TRBJ2-6 | TRBD1 | TRBV4-3 | NA
TGCGCCAGCAGCCAAGATATTACAGTAGGCTCTGGAAACACCATATATTTT | CASSQDITVGSGNTIYF | TRBJ1-3 | NA | TRBV4-3 | NA
TGTGCCAGCAGTGACTACAGGGGAGATGAGCAGTTCTTC | CASSDYRGDEQFF | TRBJ2-1 | TRBD1 | TRBV25-1 | NA
TGTGCCAGCACCGCGACAGGGCCCAGCAATCAGCCCCAGCATTTT | CASTATGPSNQPQHF | TRBJ1-5 | TRBD1 | TRBV27 | NA
TGTGCCAGCAGCTACCAGACAGCCTTGAACACTGAAGCTTTCTTT | CASSYQTALNTEAFF | TRBJ1-1 | NA | TRBV7-2 | NA
TGTGCCTGGACCCCTGAGGGACAGGGGACGGCGCAGTACTTC | CAWTPEGQGTAQYF | TRBJ2-7 | TRBD1 | TRBV30 | few
TGTGCCAGCAGCCCGGGGGAGAAGGGTACTGAAGCTTTCTTT | CASSPGEKGTEAFF | TRBJ1-1 | NA | TRBV3-1/TRBV3-2 | once
TGCGCCAGCAGCCGTACCCCTGAGCGTGAGCAGTACTTC | CASSRTPEREQYF | TRBJ2-7 | NA | TRBV4-1 | NA
TGCGCCAGCAGCTTGGCAGGGAACACTGAAGCTTTCTTT | CASSLAGNTEAFF | TRBJ1-1 | NA | TRBV5-1 | NA
TGTGCCAGTAGCCCGCCGGGACAGGGGAGCACAGATACGCAGTATTTT | CASSPPGQGSTDTQYF | TRBJ2-3 | TRBD1 | TRBV19 | NA
TGTGCCAGCAGCTCGCTGAACTTTCTCCTGGACACCGGGGAGCTGTTTTTT | CASSSLNFLLDTGELFF | TRBJ2-2 | NA | TRBV7-9 | NA
TGTGCCAGCAGCGGAGGGAGTAGCACCATATATTTT | CASSGGSSTIYF | TRBJ1-3 | NA | TRBV5-4 | NA
TGTGCCAGCAGCTTAGTGGGGGGTTTCTCTGGAAACACCATATATTTT | CASSLVGGFSGNTIYF | TRBJ1-3 | NA | TRBV7-9 | NA
TGTGCCAGCAGCGTCTCTAGCGGGGGGATCAATGAGCAGTTCTTC | CASSVSSGGINEQFF | TRBJ2-1 | TRBD2 | TRBV9 | once
TGTGCTAGTGGTTTGCAATCACTGACAGATACGCAGTATTTT | CASGLQSLTDTQYF | TRBJ2-3 | NA | TRBV12-5 | NA
TGTGCCTGGAGTGGAGGGACAGGGGTCTACGAGCAGTACTTC | CAWSGGTGVYEQYF | TRBJ2-7 | TRBD1 | TRBV30 | NA
TGTGCCAGCAGCTCCCTACTAGCGGGGTTGGAGACCCAGTACTTC | CASSSLLAGLETQYF | TRBJ2-5 | TRBD2 | TRBV7-9 | NA
TGTGCCAGCAGTGGGACAGGTCAAATACGCTCTGGAAACACCATATATTTT | CASSGTGQIRSGNTIYF | TRBJ1-3 | TRBD1 | TRBV2 | NA
TGCGCCAGCAGCCAAGACCAAGTAACAGGGATCGGCTACACCTTC | CASSQDQVTGIGYTF | TRBJ1-2 | NA | TRBV4-1 | NA
TGTGCCAGCAGTTACTCGGACTATTCGGACACTGAAGCTTTCTTT | CASSYSDYSDTEAFF | TRBJ1-1 | NA | TRBV6-5 | NA
TGTGCCAGCCGAGCGGACTATCCTACCTACGAGCAGTACTTC | CASRADYPTYEQYF | TRBJ2-7 | NA | TRBV6-5 | NA
TGCGCCAGCAGCCACCAAGATACGCAGTATTTT | CASSHQDTQYF | TRBJ2-3 | NA | TRBV4-1 | NA
TGTGCCAGCAGCTTAGCCCCGACAGGCGTGAACACTGAAGCTTTCTTT | CASSLAPTGVNTEAFF | TRBJ1-1 | NA | TRBV11-3 | NA
TGCGCCAGCAGCTTGACAGACGGCTGGGAGGCTTTCTTT | CASSLTDGWEAFF | TRBJ1-1 | NA | TRBV5-1 | NA
TGTGCCAGCAGCTTCCCAGGTGGCTCTGGAAACACCATATATTTT | CASSFPGGSGNTIYF | TRBJ1-3 | NA | TRBV5-4 | NA
TGTGCCAGCAGCCATTTCGAAGGGGACACTGAAGCTTTCTTT | CASSHFEGDTEAFF | TRBJ1-1 | NA | TRBV4-2 | NA
TGTGCCAGCAGCCTACAACTAGCGGGGGCCTACGAGCAGTACTTC | CASSLQLAGAYEQYF | TRBJ2-7 | TRBD2 | TRBV7-2 | NA
TGCGCCAGCAGCCCCCGGGACAGTTCTTGGGAGCAGTACTTC | CASSPRDSSWEQYF | TRBJ2-7 | TRBD1 | TRBV5-1 | NA
TGTGCCAGCAGTTACCCCCAGGGGGCTGGAGATACGCAGTATTTT | CASSYPQGAGDTQYF | TRBJ2-3 | TRBD1 | TRBV5-5 | NA
TGTGCCAGCGGGCTGAGAAGCACAGATACGCAGTATTTT | CASGLRSTDTQYF | TRBJ2-3 | NA | TRBV7-2 | NA
TGCGCCAGCAGCGTTGCCGGGACAGGGTCTGGAGATACGCAGTATTTT | CASSVAGTGSGDTQYF | TRBJ2-3 | TRBD1 | TRBV5-1 | once
TGTGCCAGCAGTGAAGCCCCGACGGTTGGAGGTGAAAAACTGTTTTTT | CASSEAPTVGGEKLFF | TRBJ1-4 | NA | TRBV2 | NA
TGCGCCAGCAGCTTAGGGACGGGGGCCTACAATGAGCAGTTCTTC | CASSLGTGAYNEQFF | TRBJ2-1 | NA | TRBV5-1 | NA
TGTGCCACGACGAGGACAGCCGGAGACAATGAGCAGTTCTTC | CATTRTAGDNEQFF | TRBJ2-1 | NA | TRBV10-3 | few
TGTGCCAGCAGCGGGCGACAGGGACTAGGGCCCCAGCATTTT | CASSGRQGLGPQHF | TRBJ1-5 | TRBD1 | TRBV3-1/TRBV3-2 | NA
TGTGCCAGCAGCTGGGGACTGAATGAAAAACTGTTTTTT | CASSWGLNEKLFF | TRBJ1-4 | NA | TRBV9 | NA
TGTGCCAGCAGCTTAGGGACAGGGAGTATCACTGAAGCTTTCTTT | CASSLGTGSITEAFF | TRBJ1-1 | TRBD1 | TRBV7-6 | NA
TGTGCCAGCAGCTTAATCGGGGTCTCCTACGAGCAGTACTTC | CASSLIGVSYEQYF | TRBJ2-7 | NA | TRBV7-9 | NA
TGCGCCAGCAGCCCTGCTGGTTCCGGGACTAGCTTAGATACGCAGTATTTT | CASSPAGSGTSLDTQYF | TRBJ2-3 | TRBD2 | TRBV5-1 | NA
TGCGCCAGCAGCTGGGTCCAGAGCGGGGGGCGTGAGACCCAGTACTTC | CASSWVQSGGRETQYF | TRBJ2-5 | TRBD2 | TRBV5-1 | NA
TGTGCCACTCGGGACAGCGGCACAGATACGCAGTATTTT | CATRDSGTDTQYF | TRBJ2-3 | TRBD1 | TRBV24-1 | NA
TGTGCCAGCAGCCCGAACCGAGAAAGCAGGAGGAACTACGAGCAGTACTTC | CASSPNRESRRNYEQYF | TRBJ2-7 | NA | TRBV5-7 | NA
TGCGCCAGCAGCTTGGTAGGGGCCTACAATGAGCAGTTCTTC | CASSLVGAYNEQFF | TRBJ2-1 | NA | TRBV5-1 | NA
TGCGCCAGCAATCCTTCGAGGCGCTCGAACACCGGGGAGCTGTTTTTT | CASNPSRRSNTGELFF | TRBJ2-2 | NA | TRBV23-1 | NA
TGTGCCAGCAGTGCCCGGGACAGGGCCCCAGCCTACGAGCAGTACTTC | CASSARDRAPAYEQYF | TRBJ2-7 | TRBD1 | TRBV2 | NA
TGTGCCAGCTCACCGACAGGGGGTCAGCCCCAGCATTTT | CASSPTGGQPQHF | TRBJ1-5 | TRBD1 | TRBV18 | NA
TGCGCCAGCAGTGGGGGAGGCACAGATACGCAGTATTTT | CASSGGGTDTQYF | TRBJ2-3 | NA | TRBV10-1 | NA
TGTGCCAGCAGCCAAAGTCTGGGCTTATATAGTGAAAAACTGTTTTTT | CASSQSLGLYSEKLFF | TRBJ1-4 | NA | TRBV3-1/TRBV3-2 | NA
TGTGCCAGTAGTATAGTTCGCGGGAACACTGAAGCTTTCTTT | CASSIVRGNTEAFF | TRBJ1-1 | NA | TRBV19 | NA
TGTGCCAGCAAAGCGTACACTGAAGCTTTCTTT | CASKAYTEAFF | TRBJ1-1 | NA | TRBV28 | NA
TGCAGCGTTGAAGACGGGAGATACACCGGGGAGCTGTTTTTT | CSVEDGRYTGELFF | TRBJ2-2 | NA | TRBV29-1 | NA